Following are 18 T cell receptor beta chains from one sample sequenced in a study of blood T cell repertoires in COVID-19. Generated by immunoSEQ multiplex PCR, the TCRdb table keeps only in-frame clones and is missing some. The sample shows approximately 84,000 clones, about 80% of them seen only once. Sequencing was done on a sample of peripheral blood. All receptors derive from a man in his fifties or sixties with active or convalescent COVID-19.

The J gene is TRBJ1-4, the V gene TRBV6-6; TRBD1 aligns across 9 bases. The CDR3 is made up of 16 amino acids. CDR1 and CDR2 (germline): MNHNY, SVGAGI (reference sequence). After removal of 6 bases from V and 3 bases from J, the junction contained 8 bases not matched to a gene. The CDR3 nucleotides are TGTGCCAGCAGACCCAAGAGACAGGGGGCTAATGAAAAACTGTTTTTT. Translating it yields CASRPKRQGANEKLFF.

This chain joins TRBV10-3 and TRBJ1-3; 8 nucleotides align to TRBD1. CDR3 length: 14 amino acids. Germline CDR1 and CDR2: ENHRY and SYGVKD. V was pared by 3 bases and J by 7 bases, with 5 bases of the junction left unmatched. CDR3 nucleotides: TGTGCCATCAGTGAAACGACAGGGGTGAACACCATATATTTT. Translating gives CAISETTGVNTIYF.

The chain combines TRBV11-2 with TRBJ2-1; 11 nucleotides align to TRBD2. Trimming cost V 1 base and J 0 bases; bases outside gene matches: 5. This CDR3 comprises 18 residues. Germline values: CDR1 SGHAT, CDR2 FQNNGV. CDR3 sequence reads: CASSLGASGGLSYNEQFF. DNA of the CDR3: TGTGCCAGCAGCTTAGGGGCTAGCGGGGGGCTCTCCTACAATGAGCAGTTCTTC. Drawing the rest from reference TRBV11-2 and TRBJ2-1, the complete variable domain is EAGVAQSPRYKIIEKRQSVAFWCNPISGHATLYWYQQILGQGPKLLIQFQNNGVVDDSQLPKDRFSAERLKGVDSTLKIQPAKLEDSAVYLCASSLGASGGLSYNEQFFGPGTRLTVL.

V and J are TRBV29-1 and TRBJ1-1; a possible D gene is TRBD1 (6 bases). The V gene's germline CDR1 is SQVTM and CDR2 ANQGSEA. V was pared by 6 bases and J by 4 bases, with 12 bases between. The CDR3 covers 12 residues. In DNA, the CDR3 is TGCAGCGTCCGGGAGGGGGGCACTGAAGCTTTCTTT. Its protein is CSVREGGTEAFF.

The sample holds one count of this clone. The chain is built from TRBV5-1 and TRBJ1-4; a possible D gene is TRBD1 (5 bases). The V gene lost 4 bases and the J gene lost 7 bases, with 17 bases spanning the gap. This CDR3 is built from 15 residues. Germline V gene data show CDR1 as SGHRS and CDR2 as YFSETQ. The CDR3 DNA reads as TGCGCCAGCAGCGCCGGCCCAGGGAATCTTGAAAAACTGTTTTTT. It is translated as CASSAGPGNLEKLFF.

The chain links TRBV5-1 to TRBJ2-7; D unclear. Germline values: CDR1 SGHRS, CDR2 YFSETQ. The CDR3 has 14 amino acids. The V gene lost 2 bases and the J gene lost 7 bases, with 16 bases spanning the gap. The CDR3 sequence is CASSFPGTIREQYF. The CDR3 bases are TGCGCCAGCAGCTTTCCGGGTACGATACGGGAGCAGTACTTC.

V is TRBV19 and J is TRBJ1-1, with 8 positions matching TRBD1. Trimming cost V 6 bases and J 7 bases; bases outside gene matches: 10. The CDR3 loop spans 14 amino acids. Germline loops: CDR1 LNHDA, CDR2 SQIVND (reference sequence). Here the CDR3 reads CASREDRASLEAFF. Written as DNA, the CDR3 is TGTGCCAGTAGGGAGGACAGGGCAAGTCTTGAAGCTTTCTTT.

The V call is TRBV3-1 (or the pseudogene TRBV3-2), the J call TRBJ2-3; tentatively, D is TRBD2 (5 bases). V shed 6 bases and J shed 0 bases, with 16 bases lying between them. Germline CDR1 is LGHDT and CDR2 is YNNKEL (reference sequence). The CDR3 totals 16 residues. CDR3 DNA sequence: TGTGCCAGCAGTCGACCGGGATCTCCGAGCACAGATACGCAGTATTTT. It is translated as CASSRPGSPSTDTQYF.

This chain uses TRBV5-1 with TRBJ2-7; possible D gene TRBD1, 5 bases. This CDR3 is 14 amino acids long. V was clipped by 3 bases and J by 4 bases, with 14 bases between them. CDR1 and CDR2 from the germline V gene are SGHRS and YFSETQ. The CDR3 here is CASSSEGVRYEQYF. Written as DNA, the CDR3 is TGCGCCAGCAGCTCTGAAGGGGTACGGTACGAGCAGTACTTC.

V gene TRBV10-2 combines with J gene TRBJ2-7, with 8 positions matching TRBD2. Looked up from germline, CDR1 is WSHSY and CDR2 is SAAADI. Germline trimming cut 2 bases from V and 7 bases from J; bases unmatched to any gene: 19. The CDR3 length is 18 residues. This CDR3 is CASSEPSLLAGGSLEQYF. In nucleotides, the CDR3 is TGCGCCAGCAGTGAGCCCTCCCTCCTGGCGGGGGGCTCCCTAGAGCAGTACTTC.

The CDR3 nucleotides read TGTGCCAGCAGCTCCTATTATGGGGGGAGGAATCAGCCCCAGCATTTT. Translating gives CASSSYYGGRNQPQHF. The chain is built from TRBV5-6 and TRBJ1-5, with a tentative D call TRBD1 (5 bases). The germline V gene has CDR1 SGHDT and CDR2 YYEEEE. V was clipped by 3 bases and J by 4 bases, with 17 bases between them. This CDR3 is 16 amino acids long.

The CDR3 here is CASSLLARGREDDYGYTF. Written as DNA, the CDR3 is TGTGCCAGCAGCTTATTGGCTCGGGGCAGGGAGGATGACTATGGCTACACCTTC. The gene calls are TRBV7-2 and TRBJ1-2; TRBD1 might be the D (5 bases). Germline CDR1 SGHTA, CDR2 FQGNSA. The CDR3 runs to 18 residues. Trimming removed 2 bases from V and 3 bases from J, with 22 bases in between.

This clone was seen only a few times. J is TRBJ2-7 and V is TRBV30; 8 bases match TRBD1. This CDR3 has 14 amino acids. The trim removed 4 bases at V and 4 bases at J, leaving 9 bases unmatched. CDR1 GTSNPN and CDR2 SVGIG come from the germline V gene (reference sequence). CDR3 sequence reads: CAWTPGTGDYEQYF. CDR3 bases: TGTGCCTGGACCCCCGGGACAGGAGATTACGAGCAGTACTTC.

This rearrangement joins TRBV6-5 to TRBJ1-1; TRBD1 matches at 7 bases. Germline CDR1 reads MNHEY; CDR2 reads SVGAGI. This CDR3 has 14 residues. J lost 6 bases, V lost 5 bases, and 9 bases had no gene match. CDR3 sequence: CASSLWAGGAEAFF. The CDR3 DNA sequence: TGTGCCAGCAGTCTCTGGGCAGGGGGAGCTGAAGCTTTCTTT.

The chain joins TRBV7-2 to TRBJ2-7; 7 bases agree with TRBD1. CDR3 size: 14 residues. The ends lost 4 bases at V and 2 bases at J; junction bases unmatched: 5. Germline values: CDR1 SGHTA, CDR2 FQGNSA. Written as DNA, the CDR3 is TGTGCCAGCAGCTCAAAAACAGGGGCCTACGAGCAGTACTTC. It encodes CASSSKTGAYEQYF.

The J gene is TRBJ2-7, the V gene TRBV7-2; 7 bases are a match to TRBD1. CDR1 SGHTA and CDR2 FQGNSA come from the germline V gene. V lost 5 bases, J lost 2 bases, and 9 bases stayed unmatched. The CDR3 length is 15 residues. In DNA form, the CDR3 reads TGTGCCAGCAGCCCCGACAGGGCCCGAACCTACGAGCAGTACTTC. Its protein product is CASSPDRARTYEQYF.

The CDR3 loop reads CASQDRFYEQYF. For the CDR3, the DNA is TGTGCCAGCCAGGACAGGTTCTACGAGCAGTACTTC. J is TRBJ2-7 and V is TRBV3-1 (or the pseudogene TRBV3-2); TRBD1 matches 7 bases. Germline trimming cut 8 bases from V and 3 bases from J; bases unmatched to any gene: 4. Germline V gene data show CDR1 as LGHDT and CDR2 as YNNKEL (reference sequence). CDR3 length: 12 amino acids.

This rearrangement joins TRBV19 to TRBJ2-3; D not resolved. V lost 5 bases and J lost 6, with 12 bases in between. This CDR3 region has 13 residues. Germline V gene lookup returns CDR1 LNHDA and CDR2 SQIVND (reference sequence). The CDR3 bases are TGTGCCAGTAGTTCCGGCGGCGTGGATACGCAGTATTTT. Amino acids: CASSSGGVDTQYF.